These 26 T cell receptor beta chains came from one sample sequenced in a study of CD8+CD57+ T cells in acquired aplastic anemia (dated by TCRdb to the late 2010s). Flow cytometry had shown CD8+CD57+ cell expansion in the patients selected for sequencing. The reads were generated on an Illumina HiSeq 2000. TCR beta VDJ combination and CDR3 sequence profiling used genomic DNA as the template. TCRdb itself trimmed the public reads at Q25 with fastp, ran MiXCR and retained productive beta chains. Records with the same CDR3 protein are collapsed into one entry carrying the most frequent genes and DNA. This sample lists some 150,000 distinct CDR3 sequences; less than 60% were detected once. More than 10% of the sample is in the top ten clones. Sequencing was done on a sample of sorted CD4+, CD8+, or CD8+CD57+ T cells (not recorded which) from PBMCs. The receptor source for this set is a human donor with aplastic anemia.

This clonotype was recorded many times. The chain employs TRBV4-1 and TRBJ2-3, with a weak D call TRBD2 (5 bases). CDR3 length: 15 amino acids. V gave up 0 bases and J gave up 1 base, with 8 bases separating them. Germline V lookup: CDR1 MGHRA, CDR2 YSYEKL. The CDR3 DNA reads TGCGCCAGCAGCCAAGAACCAGCGGGCACAGATACGCAGTATTTT. Amino acid sequence: CASSQEPAGTDTQYF.

This clonotype has a count of ten or more. This chain uses TRBV19 with TRBJ1-1; TRBD1 aligns across 8 bases. The junction had 10 bases not matched to a gene; V was cut back by 5 bases and J by 5 bases. Germline V gene sequence: CDR1 LNHDA, CDR2 SQIVND (reference sequence). CDR3 length: 15 amino acids. CDR3 coding DNA: TGTGCCAGTAGTTTCTCAGGGGGCGCGGGGACTGAAGCTTTCTTT. The encoded protein is CASSFSGGAGTEAFF.

The chain links TRBV15 to TRBJ1-6; D gene ambiguous. Germline CDR1 is LNHNV and CDR2 is YYDKDF (reference sequence). V was clipped by 3 bases and J by 0 bases, with 12 bases between them. There are 17 residues in the CDR3. The CDR3 protein is CATSRTQLSSYNSPLHF. The CDR3 DNA follows: TGTGCCACCAGCAGGACCCAATTGAGCTCCTATAATTCACCCCTCCACTTT.

This clonotype has just a few counts. The V gene is TRBV4-2, the J gene TRBJ2-3; no reliable D call. The germline CDR1 and CDR2 sequences are LGHNA and YNFKEQ. V dropped 8 bases and J dropped 3 bases, with 3 bases sitting between them. The CDR3 consists of 10 residues. CDR3 loop: CASGTDTQYF. The CDR3 DNA sequence: TGTGCCAGCGGAACAGATACGCAGTATTTT.

The table lists this clonotype with many counts. This sequence joins TRBV7-8 and TRBJ2-1; D assignment may be TRBD1 or TRBD2 (5 bases each). CDR3 length: 14 residues. Germline V CDR1 and CDR2: SGHVS, FQNEAQ. V lost 4 bases, J lost 8 bases, and 15 bases lay in between. This chain's CDR3 is CASSSGPPGDEQFF. The CDR3 DNA reads as TGTGCCAGCAGCTCGGGACCCCCTGGCGATGAGCAGTTCTTC.

This clonotype was recorded a few times. The J gene is TRBJ2-7, the V gene TRBV7-6; unclear D gene. CDR3 length equals 15 residues. Germline V CDR1 and CDR2: SGHVS, FNYEAQ. The ends were cut back, 0 bases at V and 0 bases at J, with 9 bases in the middle. CDR3 loop: CASSLAGSSSYEQYF. CDR3 DNA: TGTGCCAGCAGCTTAGCGGGCAGTAGCTCCTACGAGCAGTACTTC. The variable domain in full, completed from reference TRBV7-6 and TRBJ2-7, reads GAGVSQSPRYKVTKRGQDVALRCDPISGHVSLYWYRQALGQGPEFLTYFNYEAQQDKSGLPNDRFSAERPEGSISTLTIQRTEQRDSAMYRCASSLAGSSSYEQYFGPGTRLTVT.

This rearrangement joins TRBV2 to TRBJ2-6; no firm D call. The CDR3 has 17 amino acids. Germline-derived CDR1 and CDR2 are SNHLY and FYNNEI. V was pared by 7 bases and J by 1 base, with 17 bases between. CDR3 loop: CASIPDIPWSGANVLTF. CDR3 coding DNA: TGTGCCAGCATCCCAGACATCCCCTGGTCTGGGGCCAACGTCCTGACTTTC. The full variable domain, its missing parts supplied by reference TRBV2 and TRBJ2-6, is EPEVTQTPSHQVTQMGQEVILRCVPISNHLYFYWYRQILGQKVEFLVSFYNNEISEKSEIFDDQFSVERPDGSNFTLKIRSTKLEDSAMYFCASIPDIPWSGANVLTFGAGSRLTVL.

With respect to this clonotype: With a much larger clone just one base away, this may be a read error. The chain couples TRBV3-1 to TRBJ2-1; D is uncertain. V lost 4 bases and J 5 bases, leaving 9 bases between the germline ends. In germline, CDR1 is LGHDT, CDR2 YNNKEL (reference sequence). The CDR3 contains 13 residues. CDR3 in DNA: TGTGCCAGCAGCCTTTGGCAGAACAATGAGCAGTTCTTC. It yields the protein CASSLWQNNEQFF.

This chain joins TRBV11-2 and TRBJ2-3; TRBD2 matches at 8 bases. The germline V gene has CDR1 SGHAT and CDR2 FQNNGV. Trimming at V came to 3 bases and at J to 1 base, leaving 6 bases not matched to a gene. CDR3 size: 16 residues. CDR3 bases: TGTGCCAGCAGCTTTTGGGCGGGGGGACGCACAGATACGCAGTATTTT. Protein: CASSFWAGGRTDTQYF.

The rearrangement joins TRBV5-6 to TRBJ1-2; D gene ambiguous. V was cut by 5 bases and J by 5 bases, with 10 bases left in between. The CDR3 runs 12 residues. Germline-derived CDR1 and CDR2 are SGHDT and YYEEEE. Here the CDR3 reads CASSLVSYGYTF. CDR3 bases: TGTGCCAGCAGTTTAGTATCGTATGGCTACACCTTC.

The chain is built from TRBV2 and TRBJ2-5; 7 positions match TRBD1. The CDR3 length is 14 residues. Losses at the gene ends were 8 bases for V and 5 bases for J; bases not matched to a gene: 11. Germline V gene lookup returns CDR1 SNHLY and CDR2 FYNNEI. CDR3 in DNA: TGTGCCAGCTTCACGGGACAGCAGGGGGAGACCCAGTACTTC. Its translation is CASFTGQQGETQYF.

J is TRBJ2-7 and V is TRBV4-1, with D maybe TRBD2 (7 bases). With 5 bases removed from V and 6 bases from J, the gap between germline ends came to 17 bases. From germline, CDR1 is MGHRA and CDR2 YSYEKL. The CDR3 has 14 residues. The CDR3 loop reads CASSLWGGSGEQYF. The CDR3 bases are TGCGCCAGCAGCTTGTGGGGGGGCTCGGGCGAGCAGTACTTC.

The table lists this clonotype with a few counts. The genes are TRBV2 and TRBJ2-5; D uncertain. Germline V gene lookup returns CDR1 SNHLY and CDR2 FYNNEI. The ends were cut back, 5 bases at V and 5 bases at J, with 15 bases in the middle. The CDR3 extends over 14 amino acids. The CDR3 DNA follows: TGTGCCAGCAGTAGCCAATCGGGCTGGGAGACCCAGTACTTC. It codes for CASSSQSGWETQYF.

The genes are TRBV20-1 and TRBJ1-1; no firm D call. The CDR3 contains 14 residues. Per germline, CDR1 DFQATT and CDR2 SNEGSKA (reference sequence). The CDR3 here is CSSTSESMNTEAFF. The CDR3 DNA reads as TGCAGCTCAACGAGTGAATCCATGAACACTGAAGCTTTCTTT.

This clonotype was picked up many times. V and J are TRBV7-6 and TRBJ2-5, with 11 bases matching TRBD1. Trimming at V came to 5 bases and at J to 4 bases, leaving 9 bases not matched to a gene. The CDR3 loop spans 16 amino acids. Per the germline V gene, CDR1 is SGHVS and CDR2 is FNYEAQ. CDR3 loop: CASSTRTGGEVETQYF. The CDR3 coding sequence is TGTGCCAGCAGCACTCGGACAGGGGGCGAGGTAGAGACCCAGTACTTC.

The chain employs TRBV10-3 and TRBJ2-7; a possible D gene is TRBD2 (5 bases). The V gene's germline CDR1 is ENHRY and CDR2 SYGVKD. V shed 5 bases and J shed 3 bases, with 11 bases lying between them. This CDR3 is 13 amino acids long. The CDR3 reads CAISKLGVYEQYF. In DNA, the CDR3 is TGTGCCATCAGTAAGCTCGGGGTCTACGAGCAGTACTTC.

This clonotype was observed at least ten times. DNA for the CDR3: TGCAGCGTTCAACGGTCAACCGGGGAGCTGTTTTTT. Its translation is CSVQRSTGELFF. The chain is built from TRBV29-1 and TRBJ2-2; D unclear. The germline gives CDR1 SQVTM, CDR2 ANQGSEA. V gave up 5 bases and J gave up 5 bases, with 9 bases separating them. CDR3 length: 12 residues.

The rearrangement joins TRBV6-2 or TRBV6-3 to TRBJ1-4, with TRBD1 matching over 9 bases. The junction had 7 bases not matched to a gene; V was cut back by 6 bases and J by 8 bases. This CDR3 comprises 14 residues. Germline CDR1 reads MNHEY; CDR2 reads SVGEGT. CDR3 sequence (DNA): TGTGCCAGCAGGGGGACAGGGAGCCCGGAAAAACTGTTTTTT. This codes for CASRGTGSPEKLFF.

This sequence joins TRBV29-1 and TRBJ2-1, with D perhaps matching TRBD2 (6 bases). Germline V CDR1 and CDR2: SQVTM, ANQGSEA. V was cut by 3 bases and J by 6 bases, with 9 bases left in between. The length of the CDR3 is 12 residues. The DNA for the CDR3 is TGCAGCGTTGATGGGGGGATCAATGAGCAGTTCTTC. Translating it yields CSVDGGINEQFF.

The V call is TRBV15, the J call TRBJ1-1; D is ambiguous. Germline CDR1 LNHNV, CDR2 YYDKDF (reference sequence). Trimming left V 0 bases short and J 4 bases short, with 12 bases between. CDR3 length: 15 amino acids. In DNA form, the CDR3 reads TGTGCCACCAGCAGAGATTTAGGCCAGATCACTGAAGCTTTCTTT. Its protein is CATSRDLGQITEAFF.

The chain uses TRBV2 and TRBJ1-5, with 9 bases aligning to TRBD1. Looked up from germline, CDR1 is SNHLY and CDR2 is FYNNEI. Trimming removed 6 bases from V and 4 bases from J; junction bases left unmatched: 7. There are 15 residues in the CDR3. The CDR3 is CASRGGQGLNQPQHF. The CDR3 bases are TGTGCCAGCAGGGGGGGACAGGGATTAAATCAGCCCCAGCATTTT.

This clonotype appeared many times. The chain is built from TRBV6-5 and TRBJ1-1, with TRBD1 matching 7 bases. V lost 0 bases and J lost 6; bases outside the gene matches: 10. CDR1 is MNHEY and CDR2 is SVGAGI in the germline V gene. The CDR3 covers 16 residues. In nucleotides, the CDR3 is TGTGCCAGCAGTTACTCGACTCGGACAGGCACGGCTGAAGCTTTCTTT. Protein: CASSYSTRTGTAEAFF.

This clonotype has ten or more counts. This chain connects TRBV6-5 to TRBJ1-1, with D perhaps matching TRBD1 (6 bases). Per germline, CDR1 MNHEY and CDR2 SVGAGI. The CDR3 is 14 residues long. V lost 0 bases to trimming and J lost 11 bases, with 16 bases between them. DNA for the CDR3: TGTGCCAGCAGTTACTCTCGGCAGGGGAGCGGGGCTTTCTTT. This encodes CASSYSRQGSGAFF.

The V call is TRBV5-6, the J call TRBJ2-7; D may be TRBD1 (5 bases). This CDR3 region has 12 residues. The V gene's germline CDR1 is SGHDT and CDR2 YYEEEE. Between the trimmed V and J ends, which lost 6 bases and 4 bases, there was a span of 11 bases. CDR3 protein: CASTWGTYEQYF. The CDR3 DNA reads as TGTGCCAGCACCTGGGGCACGTACGAGCAGTACTTC.

The chain carries TRBV5-1 and TRBJ2-3; a possible D gene is TRBD1 (5 bases). V gave up 7 bases and J gave up 3 bases, with 9 bases separating them. CDR3 length: 12 residues. Germline lookup yields CDR1 SGHRS and CDR2 YFSETQ. CDR3 sequence (DNA): TGCGCCAGCCTGGGGCTGACAGATACGCAGTATTTT. Amino acids: CASLGLTDTQYF.

The chain has TRBV12-3 or TRBV12-4 and TRBJ2-4; the match to TRBD2 covers 10 bases. Germline trimming cut 5 bases from V and 6 bases from J; bases unmatched to any gene: 16. The CDR3 has 18 amino acids. The CDR3 loop is CASSLLEGLAGAPNIQYF. DNA for the CDR3: TGTGCCAGCAGTCTCCTAGAGGGCCTAGCGGGGGCCCCAAACATTCAGTACTTC.